One and the same sample provided the 20 T cell receptor beta chains below, sequenced in a study of blood T cells in healthy people across ages. A second PCR, run for about 6 to 11 cycles, used a sample-barcoded 5' primer plus a J-beta primer mix. A single record per CDR3 protein comes from TCRdb applying MiXCR to the 5' RACE reads. Here the sample spans some 1,800,000 distinct CDR3 sequences, approximately 39% being singletons. The sequenced sample consisted of blood. Receptor source: a human donor in good health.

V gene TRBV20-1 combines with J gene TRBJ1-4; 10 nucleotides align to TRBD1. Per the germline V gene, CDR1 is DFQATT and CDR2 is SNEGSKA (reference sequence). The junction had 0 bases not matched to a gene; V was cut back by 1 base and J by 7 bases. CDR3 length equals 13 residues. In DNA, the CDR3 is TGCAGTGCTAGAGGGACAGGGGGTGAAAAACTGTTTTTT. It codes for CSARGTGGEKLFF.

The chain has TRBV7-6 and TRBJ2-7, with TRBD1 identical over 8 bases. V shed 4 bases and J 3 bases; nucleotides not matched to a gene: 5. The CDR3 is made up of 14 amino acids. Germline CDR1 reads SGHVS; CDR2 reads FNYEAQ. The CDR3 spells CASSSPDRGYEQYF. The CDR3 coding sequence is TGTGCCAGCAGCTCACCCGACAGGGGCTACGAGCAGTACTTC.

The chain links TRBV6-1 to TRBJ1-1; D gene uncertain. The CDR3 extends over 13 amino acids. Germline loops: CDR1 MNHNS, CDR2 SASEGT. Trimming stripped 7 bases from V and 5 bases from J, with 14 bases between. CDR3 coding DNA: TGTGCCAGCACCCTGAATGGTGGGACTGAAGCTTTCTTT. Translating it yields CASTLNGGTEAFF.

This clonotype was found a few times. The V call is TRBV20-1, the J call TRBJ1-2; TRBD1 matches at 7 bases. Germline loops: CDR1 DFQATT, CDR2 SNEGSKA (reference sequence). V trimming: 3 bases; J trimming: 8 bases; junction bases outside the gene matches: 9. The CDR3 spans 13 residues. The chain's CDR3 is CSASETGRKGYTF. The CDR3, as DNA: TGCAGTGCTAGCGAGACAGGGAGGAAAGGCTACACCTTC.

The table lists this clonotype with a few counts. J is TRBJ1-6 and V is TRBV11-2; 7 nucleotides line up with TRBD1. The germline V gene has CDR1 SGHAT and CDR2 FQNNGV. This CDR3 has 16 residues. The V segment lost 3 bases and the J segment 6 bases; nucleotides outside the gene matches: 8. CDR3 residues: CASSFTGDLGNSPLHF. The CDR3 DNA sequence: TGTGCCAGCAGCTTTACAGGGGATCTTGGTAATTCACCCCTCCACTTT. Variable domain in full (rest from reference TRBV11-2 and TRBJ1-6): EAGVAQSPRYKIIEKRQSVAFWCNPISGHATLYWYQQILGQGPKLLIQFQNNGVVDDSQLPKDRFSAERLKGVDSTLKIQPAKLEDSAVYLCASSFTGDLGNSPLHFGNGTRLTVT.

The CDR3 DNA follows: TGTGCCAGCAGTTTGCGTGGGTCCGGGGCAGGGTCCGAGCAGTACTTC. Its translation is CASSLRGSGAGSEQYF. The rearrangement uses TRBV12-3 or TRBV12-4 and TRBJ2-7, with D possibly called TRBD1 or TRBD2 (5 bases each). This CDR3 comprises 16 residues. V was cut by 3 bases and J by 6 bases, with 21 bases left in between.

The rearrangement uses TRBV7-2 and TRBJ1-2, with 7 bases identical to TRBD1. The CDR3 totals 13 residues. From germline, CDR1 is SGHTA and CDR2 FQGNSA. V lost 3 bases and J lost 7; bases outside the gene matches: 5. The CDR3 DNA reads as TGTGCCAGCAGCTTCGACAGGGATGTTGGCTACACCTTC. Its protein product is CASSFDRDVGYTF.

The J gene is TRBJ2-1, the V gene TRBV29-1; tentative D call: TRBD1 (7 bases). The CDR3 has 15 residues. V lost 6 bases and J 1 base, leaving 16 bases between the germline ends. Germline V gives CDR1 SQVTM, CDR2 ANQGSEA. In DNA form, the CDR3 reads TGCAGCGTAAAGGGGCCAGGGGGGTCCTACAATGAGCAGTTCTTC. It translates to CSVKGPGGSYNEQFF.

This chain joins TRBV20-1 and TRBJ2-3; tentatively, D is TRBD2 (5 bases). The CDR3 loop spans 13 amino acids. The V gene lost 5 bases and the J gene lost 2 bases, with 11 bases spanning the gap. Germline assignment: CDR1 DFQATT and CDR2 SNEGSKA (reference sequence). Here the CDR3 reads CSALGSDTDTQYF. CDR3 sequence (DNA): TGCAGTGCTTTGGGTAGCGACACAGATACGCAGTATTTT.

This clonotype came up many times. V is TRBV30 and J is TRBJ1-6, with D perhaps matching TRBD1 (5 bases). Trimming shortened V by 5 bases and J by 7 bases, and 9 bases separated the two germline ends. CDR1 is GTSNPN, CDR2 SVGIG, per germline (reference sequence). This CDR3 comprises 12 residues. This chain's CDR3 is CAWDSGNSPLHF. In DNA, the CDR3 is TGTGCCTGGGACTCAGGGAATTCACCCCTCCACTTT.

Points on this clonotype: One end of the junction does not line up with germline, which may come from a read error. For the CDR3, the DNA is TGTGCCAGTAGCTCCGTTCGTGGTCGCGGCTGCACCTTC. Translating gives CASSSVRGRGCTF. V is TRBV7-9 and J is TRBJ1-2; D is unresolved. Germline V gene lookup returns CDR1 SEHNR and CDR2 FQNEAQ (reference sequence). This CDR3 is built from 13 residues.

This clonotype was seen more than once but under ten times. The rearrangement joins TRBV10-3 to TRBJ1-5; D ambiguous. This CDR3 has 17 amino acids. V lost 0 bases and J 0 bases, leaving 12 bases between the germline ends. Germline assignment: CDR1 ENHRY and CDR2 SYGVKD. The DNA for the CDR3 is TGTGCCATCAGTGAGTCGTCGTCCCTCTATAGCAATCAGCCCCAGCATTTT. This translates into CAISESSSLYSNQPQHF.

DNA of the CDR3: TGTGCCAGCAGCTTAGTCCCTGGAATACGAGACATTCAGTACTTC. This encodes CASSLVPGIRDIQYF. The rearrangement joins TRBV7-2 to TRBJ2-4; D is uncertain. CDR1 is SGHTA and CDR2 is FQGNSA in the germline V gene. The CDR3 covers 15 residues. Deletions cut 1 base from V and 8 bases from J, with 15 bases between. Supplemented by reference TRBV7-2 and TRBJ2-4, the full variable domain reads GAGVSQSPSNKVTEKGKDVELRCDPISGHTALYWYRQSLGQGLEFLIYFQGNSAPDKSGLPSDRFSAERTGGSVSTLTIQRTQQEDSAVYLCASSLVPGIRDIQYFGAGTRLSVL.

A few counts support this clonotype. At one boundary the junction diverges from the germline segment, which might be a read error. The chain links TRBV5-1 to TRBJ2-5; 13 bases match TRBD2. The CDR3 spans 16 residues. The germline gives CDR1 SGHRS, CDR2 YFSETQ. The chain's CDR3 is CASSLGLAGTQETQYF. The DNA for the CDR3 is TGTGCCAGCAGCCTGGGACTAGCGGGGACCCAAGAGACCCAGTACTTC. Drawing the rest from reference TRBV5-1 and TRBJ2-5, the complete variable domain is KAGVTQTPRYLIKTRGQQVTLSCSPISGHRSVSWYQQTPGQGLQFLFEYFSETQRNKGNFPGRFSGRQFSNSRSEMNVSTLELGDSALYLCASSLGLAGTQETQYFGPGTRLLVL.

The V gene is TRBV10-3, the J gene TRBJ1-5; D is unclear. The CDR3 sequence is 15 residues long. The V end was cut by 0 bases, the J end by 1 base, with 7 bases between. Germline CDR1 and CDR2: ENHRY and SYGVKD. The DNA for the CDR3 is TGTGCCATCAGTGAGTCCTACGACAGCAATCAGCCCCAGCATTTT. Translated, it gives CAISESYDSNQPQHF.

This clonotype has a count of ten or more. The V gene is TRBV29-1, the J gene TRBJ2-5, with D possibly TRBD2 on 5 matching bases. This CDR3 contains 15 residues. CDR1 is SQVTM and CDR2 is ANQGSEA in the germline V gene. Trimming removed 5 bases at V and 2 bases at J, with 18 bases between. CDR3 sequence: CSVRPGVGDQETQYF. The CDR3 DNA reads TGCAGCGTTCGACCGGGTGTGGGAGATCAAGAGACCCAGTACTTC. The variable domain in full, completed from reference TRBV29-1 and TRBJ2-5, reads SAVISQKPSRDICQRGTSLTIQCQVDSQVTMMFWYRQQPGQSLTLIATANQGSEATYESGFVIDKFPISRPNLTFSTLTVSNMSPEDSSIYLCSVRPGVGDQETQYFGPGTRLLVL.

This sequence joins TRBV5-5 and TRBJ2-3, with D possibly being TRBD1 (6 bases). Germline CDR1 and CDR2: SGHKS and YYEKEE (reference sequence). The ends were cut back, 3 bases at V and 5 bases at J, with 19 bases in the middle. This CDR3 is built from 16 residues. Written as DNA, the CDR3 is TGTGCCAGCAGCTCTGACAGGCGGTTAAGTTTAGATACGCAGTATTTT. Protein: CASSSDRRLSLDTQYF.

The chain recombines TRBV3-1 with TRBJ2-1; the D gene could be TRBD1 or TRBD2 (5 bases each). The germline gives CDR1 LGHDT, CDR2 YNNKEL (reference sequence). V gave up 5 bases and J gave up 3 bases, with 14 bases separating them. CDR3 length: 15 residues. The CDR3 here is CASSSPGRNYNEQFF. CDR3 DNA: TGTGCCAGCAGCTCCCCGGGACGGAACTACAATGAGCAGTTCTTC.

The rearrangement links TRBV7-9 to TRBJ1-1; weak D call: TRBD1 (5 bases). V was pared by 7 bases and J by 4 bases, with 13 bases between. Germline V CDR1 and CDR2: SEHNR, FQNEAQ (reference sequence). The CDR3 length is 13 residues. The CDR3 DNA reads as TGTGCCAGCACTAACATTGGGGGCACTGAAGCTTTCTTT. Residues: CASTNIGGTEAFF.

This clonotype showed up just a few times. The V call is TRBV14, the J call TRBJ1-1, with D hard to call. There are 16 residues in the CDR3. V lost 1 base to trimming and J lost 3 bases, with 15 bases between them. CDR1 SGHDN and CDR2 FVKESK come from the germline V gene. The CDR3 region is CASSQVGVPYYTEAFF. CDR3 DNA: TGTGCCAGCAGCCAAGTCGGGGTGCCCTATTACACTGAAGCTTTCTTT. Looking up the rest from reference TRBV14 and TRBJ1-1 gives the full variable domain: EAGVTQFPSHSVIEKGQTVTLRCDPISGHDNLYWYRRVMGKEIKFLLHFVKESKQDESGMPNNRFLAERTGGTYSTLKVQPAELEDSGVYFCASSQVGVPYYTEAFFGQGTRLTVV.